The entry below gives a single T cell receptor (beta chain) sequence along with its context. The antigen is undetermined. This sample is drawn from a study of cytomegalovirus exposure and HLA in healthy donors. Regarding the study as a whole: Certain indistinguishable V segments, among them TRBV6-2 and TRBV6-3, were excluded. For cytomegalovirus status, the classifier reportedly gave diagnoses with high specificity and sensitivity.

PCR used 60 Vbeta primers and 13 Jbeta primers. TCRdb keeps only in-frame clones here, not all; method: immunoSEQ multiplex PCR. The sample holds 75,000 to 100,000 clones, 65% to 85% seen once. The V gene lost 8 bases and the J gene lost 2 bases, with 5 bases spanning the gap. Germline CDR1 SEHNR, CDR2 FQNEAQ (reference sequence). CDR3 length: 11 amino acids. The sequenced sample was PBMCs. The receptor was isolated from a woman aged 55-69 years in good health and CMV-seropositive. The chain employs TRBV7-9 and TRBJ2-3; no firm D call. The CDR3 nucleotides are TGTGCCAGCTCCAACACAGATACGCAGTATTTT. Protein sequence: CASSNTDTQYF.